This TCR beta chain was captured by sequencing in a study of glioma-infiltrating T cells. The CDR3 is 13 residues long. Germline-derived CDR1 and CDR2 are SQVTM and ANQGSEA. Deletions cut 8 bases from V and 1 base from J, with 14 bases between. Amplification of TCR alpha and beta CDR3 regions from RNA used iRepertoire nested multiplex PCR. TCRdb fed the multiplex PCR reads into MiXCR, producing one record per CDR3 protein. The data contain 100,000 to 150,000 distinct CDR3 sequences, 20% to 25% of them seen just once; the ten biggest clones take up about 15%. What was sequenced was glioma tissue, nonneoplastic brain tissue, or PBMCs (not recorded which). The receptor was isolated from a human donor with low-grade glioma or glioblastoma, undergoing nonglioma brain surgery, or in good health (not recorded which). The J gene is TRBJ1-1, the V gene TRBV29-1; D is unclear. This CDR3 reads CSPYDSKNTEAFF. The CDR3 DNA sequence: TGCAGCCCTTACGATAGTAAGAACACTGAAGCTTTCTTT.